The T cell receptor (beta chain) described here comes from a study of blood T cells in healthy people across ages. This clonotype has just one count. The junction does not match germline at one end; this may be a read error. It was with a sample-barcoded 5' primer and a J-beta primer mix that a second PCR of roughly 6 to 12 cycles was run. TCRdb re-derived calls from the 5' RACE reads in MiXCR, one entry per CDR3 protein. This sample carries fewer than 1.5 million distinct CDR3 sequences, roughly 40% of them seen once, and the ten largest clones take 7.9%. Specimen: blood. The sequence came from a woman between 18 and 29 years old in good health.

The CDR3 here is CSTSPAAYNEQFF. In DNA, the CDR3 is TGCAGTACTAGCCCCGCCGCATACAATGAGCAGTTCTTC. This chain uses TRBV20-1 with TRBJ2-1; perhaps TRBD2 as D (6 bases). The germline V gene has CDR1 DFQATT and CDR2 SNEGSKA (reference sequence). The CDR3 totals 13 residues.